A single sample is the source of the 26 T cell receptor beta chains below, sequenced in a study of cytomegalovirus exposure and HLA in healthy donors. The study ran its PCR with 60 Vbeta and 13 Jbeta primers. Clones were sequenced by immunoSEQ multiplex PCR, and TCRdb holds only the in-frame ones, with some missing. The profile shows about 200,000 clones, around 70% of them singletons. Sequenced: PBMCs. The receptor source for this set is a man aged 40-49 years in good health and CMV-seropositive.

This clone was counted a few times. The CDR3 is CASSLNVATNEKLFF. The CDR3 DNA sequence: TGCGCCAGCAGTCTTAATGTTGCAACTAATGAAAAACTGTTTTTT. V usage is TRBV23-1 and J usage is TRBJ1-4, with no clear D. TRBV23-1 qualifies as an ORF whose function is uncertain. V lost 4 bases to trimming and J lost 0 bases, with 9 bases between them. The CDR3 consists of 15 residues.

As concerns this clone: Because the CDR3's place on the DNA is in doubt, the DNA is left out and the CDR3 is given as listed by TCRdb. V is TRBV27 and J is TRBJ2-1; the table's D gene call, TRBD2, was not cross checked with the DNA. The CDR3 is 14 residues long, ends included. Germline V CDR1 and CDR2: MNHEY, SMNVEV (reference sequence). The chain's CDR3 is CASSFLERVNEQFF.

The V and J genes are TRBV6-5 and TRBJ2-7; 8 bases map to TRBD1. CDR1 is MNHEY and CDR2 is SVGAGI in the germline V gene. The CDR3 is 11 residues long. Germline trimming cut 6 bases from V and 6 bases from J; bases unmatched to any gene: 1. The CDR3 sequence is CASRGQAEQYF. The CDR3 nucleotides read TGTGCCAGCAGGGGACAGGCCGAGCAGTACTTC.

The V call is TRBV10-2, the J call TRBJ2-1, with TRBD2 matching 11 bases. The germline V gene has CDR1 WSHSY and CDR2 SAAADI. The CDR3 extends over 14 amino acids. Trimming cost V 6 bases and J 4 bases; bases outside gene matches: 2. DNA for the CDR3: TGCGCCAGCAGCTTAGCGGGGGGGTACAATGAGCAGTTCTTC. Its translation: CASSLAGGYNEQFF.

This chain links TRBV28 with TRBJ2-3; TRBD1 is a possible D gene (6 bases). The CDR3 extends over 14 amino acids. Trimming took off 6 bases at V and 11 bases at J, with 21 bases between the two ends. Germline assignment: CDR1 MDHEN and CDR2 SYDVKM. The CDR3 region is CASSSGEKRARQYF. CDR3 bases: TGTGCCAGCAGCTCAGGGGAGAAAAGAGCAAGGCAGTATTTT. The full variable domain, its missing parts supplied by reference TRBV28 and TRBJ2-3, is DVKVTQSSRYLVKRTGEKVFLECVQDMDHENMFWYRQDPGLGLRLIYFSYDVKMKEKGDIPEGYSVSREKKERFSLILESASTNQTSMYLCASSSGEKRARQYFGPGTRLTVL.

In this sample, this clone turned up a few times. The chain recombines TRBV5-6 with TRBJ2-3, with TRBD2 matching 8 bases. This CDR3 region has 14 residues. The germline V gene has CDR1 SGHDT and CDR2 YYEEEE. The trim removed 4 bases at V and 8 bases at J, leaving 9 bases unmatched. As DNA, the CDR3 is TGTGCCAGCAGCCCAACGAGCGGGGGCCCTACGCAGTATTTT. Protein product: CASSPTSGGPTQYF.

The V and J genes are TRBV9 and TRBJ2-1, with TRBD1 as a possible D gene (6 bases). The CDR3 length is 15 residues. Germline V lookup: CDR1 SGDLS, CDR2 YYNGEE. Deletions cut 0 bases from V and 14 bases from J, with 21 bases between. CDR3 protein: CASSVGGPGEGGEFF. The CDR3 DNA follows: TGTGCCAGCAGCGTAGGGGGCCCAGGGGAAGGGGGAGAGTTCTTC. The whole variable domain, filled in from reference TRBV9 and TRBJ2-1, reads DSGVTQTPKHLITATGQRVTLRCSPRSGDLSVYWYQQSLDQGLQFLIQYYNGEERAKGNILERFSAQQFPDLHSELNLSSLELGDSALYFCASSVGGPGEGGEFFGPGTRLTVL.

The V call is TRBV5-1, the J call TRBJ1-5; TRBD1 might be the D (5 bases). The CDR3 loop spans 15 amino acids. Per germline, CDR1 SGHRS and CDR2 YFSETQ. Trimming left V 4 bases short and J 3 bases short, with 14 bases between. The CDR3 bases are TGCGCCAGCAGCAAAACAGGAGACCCCAATCAGCCCCAGCATTTT. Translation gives CASSKTGDPNQPQHF.

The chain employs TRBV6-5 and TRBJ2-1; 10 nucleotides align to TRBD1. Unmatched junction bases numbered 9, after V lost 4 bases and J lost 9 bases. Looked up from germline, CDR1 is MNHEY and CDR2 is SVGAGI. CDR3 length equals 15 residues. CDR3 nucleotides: TGTGCCAGCAGTTCCCGGGACAGGGGTTGGGTTGAGCAGTTCTTC. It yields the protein CASSSRDRGWVEQFF.

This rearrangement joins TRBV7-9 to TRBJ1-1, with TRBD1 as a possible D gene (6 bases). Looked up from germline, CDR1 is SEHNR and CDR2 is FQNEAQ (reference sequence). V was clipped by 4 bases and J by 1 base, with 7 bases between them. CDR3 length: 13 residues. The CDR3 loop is CASSSQGNTEAFF. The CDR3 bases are TGTGCCAGCAGCTCACAGGGGAACACTGAAGCTTTCTTT. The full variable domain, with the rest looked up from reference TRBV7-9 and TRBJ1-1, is DTGVSQNPRHKITKRGQNVTFRCDPISEHNRLYWYRQTLGQGPEFLTYFQNEAQLEKSRLLSDRFSAERPKGSFSTLEIQRTEQGDSAMYLCASSSQGNTEAFFGQGTRLTVV.

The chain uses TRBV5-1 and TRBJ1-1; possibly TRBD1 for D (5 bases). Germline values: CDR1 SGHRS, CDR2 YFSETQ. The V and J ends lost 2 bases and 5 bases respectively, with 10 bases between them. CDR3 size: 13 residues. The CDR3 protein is CASSFDRVTEAFF. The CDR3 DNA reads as TGCGCCAGCAGCTTCGACAGAGTAACTGAAGCTTTCTTT.

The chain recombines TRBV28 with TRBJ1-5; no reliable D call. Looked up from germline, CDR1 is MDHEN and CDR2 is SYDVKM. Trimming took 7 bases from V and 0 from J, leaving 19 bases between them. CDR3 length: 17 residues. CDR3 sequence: CASTPERRVDSNQPQHF. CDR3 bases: TGTGCCAGCACCCCCGAGCGGCGCGTAGATAGCAATCAGCCCCAGCATTTT.

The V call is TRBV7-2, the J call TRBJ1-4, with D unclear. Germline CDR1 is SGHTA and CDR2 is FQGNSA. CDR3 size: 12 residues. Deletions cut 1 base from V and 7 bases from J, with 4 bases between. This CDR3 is CASSLEREKLFF. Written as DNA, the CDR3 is TGTGCCAGCAGCTTAGAGCGTGAAAAACTGTTTTTT.

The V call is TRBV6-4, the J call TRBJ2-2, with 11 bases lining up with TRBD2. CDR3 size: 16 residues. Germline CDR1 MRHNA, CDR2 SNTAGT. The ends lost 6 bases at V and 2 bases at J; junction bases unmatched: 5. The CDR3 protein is CASSVLAGGNTGELFF. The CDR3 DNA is TGTGCCAGCAGCGTCCTAGCGGGGGGAAACACCGGGGAGCTGTTTTTT.

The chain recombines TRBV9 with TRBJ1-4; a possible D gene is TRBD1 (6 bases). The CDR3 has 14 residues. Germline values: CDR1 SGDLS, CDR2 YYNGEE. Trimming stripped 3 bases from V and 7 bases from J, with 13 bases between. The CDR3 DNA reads TGTGCCAGCAGCGCGTGGACAGTTCCTGAAAAACTGTTTTTT. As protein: CASSAWTVPEKLFF.

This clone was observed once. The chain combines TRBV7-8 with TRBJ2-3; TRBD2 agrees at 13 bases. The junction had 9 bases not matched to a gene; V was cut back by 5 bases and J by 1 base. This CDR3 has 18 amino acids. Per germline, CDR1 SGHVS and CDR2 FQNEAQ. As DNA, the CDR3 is TGTGCCAGCAGCCAAGGACTAGCGGGGGCGCCGGGCACAGATACGCAGTATTTT. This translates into CASSQGLAGAPGTDTQYF.

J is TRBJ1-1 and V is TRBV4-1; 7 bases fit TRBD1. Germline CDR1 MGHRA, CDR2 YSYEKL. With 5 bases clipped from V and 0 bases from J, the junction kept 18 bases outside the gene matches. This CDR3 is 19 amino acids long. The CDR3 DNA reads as TGCGCCAGCAGCTCCTATTCGACAGGGCTAATCGACCTGAACACTGAAGCTTTCTTT. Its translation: CASSSYSTGLIDLNTEAFF.

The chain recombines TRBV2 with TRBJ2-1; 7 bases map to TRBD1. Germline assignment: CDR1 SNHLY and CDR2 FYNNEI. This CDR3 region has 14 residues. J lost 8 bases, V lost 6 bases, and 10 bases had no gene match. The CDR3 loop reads CASRASGTVHEQFF. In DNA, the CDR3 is TGTGCCAGCAGGGCATCCGGGACAGTCCATGAGCAGTTCTTC.

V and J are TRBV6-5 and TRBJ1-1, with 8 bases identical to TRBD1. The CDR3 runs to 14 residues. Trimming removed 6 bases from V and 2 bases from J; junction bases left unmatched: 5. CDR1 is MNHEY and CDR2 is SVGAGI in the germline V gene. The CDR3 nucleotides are TGTGCCAGCAGCCCCAGGGGGCCCAACACTGAAGCTTTCTTT. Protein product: CASSPRGPNTEAFF.

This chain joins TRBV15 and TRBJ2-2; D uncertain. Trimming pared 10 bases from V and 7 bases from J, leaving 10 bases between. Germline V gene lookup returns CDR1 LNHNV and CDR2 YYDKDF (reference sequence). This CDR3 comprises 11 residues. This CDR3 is CAILTGGELFF. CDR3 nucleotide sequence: TGTGCCATCCTCACCGGCGGGGAGCTGTTTTTT.

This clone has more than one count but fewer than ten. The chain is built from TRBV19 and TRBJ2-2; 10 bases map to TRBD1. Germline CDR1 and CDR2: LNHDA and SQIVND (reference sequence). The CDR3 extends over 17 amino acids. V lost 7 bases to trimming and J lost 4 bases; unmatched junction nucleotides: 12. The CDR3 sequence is CASMKRQGAVGTGELFF. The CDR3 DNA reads TGTGCCAGTATGAAAAGACAGGGGGCTGTAGGCACCGGGGAGCTGTTTTTT.

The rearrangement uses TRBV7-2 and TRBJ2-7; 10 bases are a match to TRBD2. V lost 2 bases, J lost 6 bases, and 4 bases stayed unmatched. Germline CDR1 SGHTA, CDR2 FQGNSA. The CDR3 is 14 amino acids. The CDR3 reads CASSLTSGAGEQYF. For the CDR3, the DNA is TGTGCCAGCAGCTTAACTAGCGGGGCGGGCGAGCAGTACTTC.

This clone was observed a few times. This chain's CDR3 is CASSQKEGLAGGIYEQYF. DNA of the CDR3: TGCGCCAGCAGCCAAAAAGAGGGTCTAGCGGGGGGGATCTACGAGCAGTACTTC. V is TRBV4-3 and J is TRBJ2-7, with 12 bases lining up with TRBD2. V shed 2 bases and J 3 bases; nucleotides not matched to a gene: 11. There are 18 residues in the CDR3. Germline assignment: CDR1 LGHNA and CDR2 YSLEER.

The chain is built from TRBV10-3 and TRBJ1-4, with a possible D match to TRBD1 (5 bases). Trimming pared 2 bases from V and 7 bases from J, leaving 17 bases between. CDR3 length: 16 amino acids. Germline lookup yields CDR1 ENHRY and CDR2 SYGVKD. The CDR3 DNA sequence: TGTGCCATCAGTGAGGACCTACGGCGGGGGGGTGAAAAACTGTTTTTT. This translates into CAISEDLRRGGEKLFF.

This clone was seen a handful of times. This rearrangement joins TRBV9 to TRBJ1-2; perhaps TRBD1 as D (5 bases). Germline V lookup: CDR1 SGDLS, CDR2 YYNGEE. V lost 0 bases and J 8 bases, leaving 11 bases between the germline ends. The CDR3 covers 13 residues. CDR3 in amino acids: CASSVDRMGGYTF. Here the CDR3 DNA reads TGTGCCAGCAGCGTAGACAGGATGGGAGGCTACACCTTC.

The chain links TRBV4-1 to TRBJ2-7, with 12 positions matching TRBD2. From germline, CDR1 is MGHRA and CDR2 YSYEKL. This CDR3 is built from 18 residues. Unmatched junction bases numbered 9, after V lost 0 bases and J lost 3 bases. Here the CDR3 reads CASSQDSTSGGPLYEQYF. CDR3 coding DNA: TGCGCCAGCAGCCAAGATTCCACTAGCGGGGGGCCACTCTACGAGCAGTACTTC.